This T cell receptor beta chain is drawn from a study of blood T cell repertoires in COVID-19. Across the whole study: PBMCs, B-cell-depleted T cells, or T cells were the source of the cDNA or gDNA that made up the material.

Cohorts were determined from participant-reported clinical history. CDR1 is SGHKS and CDR2 is YYEKEE in the germline V gene (reference sequence). With V trimmed by 0 bases and J by 11 bases, 4 bases remained unmatched. The CDR3 covers 12 residues. Authors' analysis steps: Nucleated cell number was recorded as an estimate derived from reference gene primer amplification. Sequencing was performed with immunoSEQ multiplex PCR; in TCRdb, only in-frame clones are kept and a portion is missing. V, J and clone size reflect that table, while D and trimming were determined from the DNA. The sample carries roughly 400,000 clones, about 86% recorded once.

Material: PBMCs or T cells enriched from blood (not recorded which). V is TRBV5-5 and J is TRBJ1-1; 7 bases align to TRBD1. This clonotype was obtained from a woman between 45 and 65 years old who had recovered from COVID-19. CDR3 in DNA: TGTGCCAGCAGCTTGGGTCAGGGGGAGGCTTTCTTT. It specifies CASSLGQGEAFF.